These T cell receptor beta chains were read from a single sample in a study of blood T cell repertoires in COVID-19. The data were produced by immunoSEQ multiplex PCR, yet TCRdb's version contains in-frame clones alone and is incomplete. The table shows about 250,000 clones, with roughly 85% occurring only once. The material sequenced was PBMCs or T cells enriched from blood (not recorded which). The receptor source for this set is a woman between 50 and 59 years old with acute COVID-19. The CDR3 runs from the conserved cysteine through the conserved F or W. The order of the fields is CDR3 DNA, CDR3 protein, V gene, clone size, J gene, D gene. A D gene is named only where the DNA matches it firmly. The listing skips clone size in some rows; elsewhere it reads once, few, many or a size class.

TGTGCCTGGAGTGTCTCGGGAGGAGGCTACACCTTC | CAWSVSGGGYTF | TRBV30 | - | TRBJ1-2 | -
TGTGCCAGCAGTTACAGGCTGGAGACAGGTTCCTACGAGCAGTACTTC | CASSYRLETGSYEQYF | TRBV6-2/TRBV6-3 | - | TRBJ2-7 | -
TGCGCCAGCAGCCAAGGACTAAGCGGGGGGTCTAGCTCCTACAATGAGCAGTTCTTC | CASSQGLSGGSSSYNEQFF | TRBV5-1 | - | TRBJ2-1 | TRBD2
TGTGCCAGCAGCTCACGAACTCCGGGACAAGACTATGGCTACACCTTC | CASSSRTPGQDYGYTF | TRBV7-9 | once | TRBJ1-2 | -
TGTGCCAGCAGTGTAAACAGGGAAGTCACTGAAGCTTTCTTT | CASSVNREVTEAFF | TRBV25-1 | - | TRBJ1-1 | -
TGTGCCAGCAGCCAAGGGACAAGGCGGGGCTACACCTTC | CASSQGTRRGYTF | TRBV3-1/TRBV3-2 | - | TRBJ1-2 | -
TGCAGTGCTAGTAGAGAGGCAGCTCCCTACGAGCAGTACTTC | CSASREAAPYEQYF | TRBV20-1 | - | TRBJ2-7 | -
TGTGCTAGTGGTTTGGCGACAGGGGTGAAGACCCAGTACTTC | CASGLATGVKTQYF | TRBV12-5 | few | TRBJ2-5 | TRBD1
TGTGCCAGCACAGTCAGAACCGAGCAGTACTTC | CASTVRTEQYF | TRBV2 | - | TRBJ2-7 | -
TGTGCCAGCATTGGGGACAGGGGGCGTAACACCGGGGAGCTGTTTTTT | CASIGDRGRNTGELFF | TRBV7-9 | - | TRBJ2-2 | TRBD1
TGCAGTGGCAGGGAAGAGACCCAGTACTTC | CSGREETQYF | TRBV20-1 | - | TRBJ2-5 | -
TGTGCCACCAGTGGACAGATCGACAATGAGCAGTTCTTC | CATSGQIDNEQFF | TRBV24-1 | - | TRBJ2-1 | -
TGTGCCATCAGTGAGTCGACTAGGAATAACGGCTATGGCTACACCTTC | CAISESTRNNGYGYTF | TRBV10-3 | - | TRBJ1-2 | -
TGTGCCAGCAGCTGGGACAGGGGCGGAGGACCTTTCTTT | CASSWDRGGGPFF | TRBV5-4 | - | TRBJ1-1 | TRBD1
TGTGCCAGCAGCTTGGCCGGGTTCTTTGGCTACACCTTC | CASSLAGFFGYTF | TRBV5-4 | - | TRBJ1-2 | -
TGTGCCAGCAGCCAAGTAATTGACACTGAAGCTTTCTTT | CASSQVIDTEAFF | TRBV14 | - | TRBJ1-1 | -
TGTGCCAGCAGCCAAGTAGTACACGGGGGGGCCTCGGAGACCCAGTACTTC | CASSQVVHGGASETQYF | TRBV3-1/TRBV3-2 | - | TRBJ2-5 | TRBD2
TGTGCCAGTAGTTCGACAGGTTCCTATGGCTACACCTTC | CASSSTGSYGYTF | TRBV19 | few | TRBJ1-2 | -
TGTGCCAGCAGTCAGACAGGGCAGCAGCCCCAGCATTTT | CASSQTGQQPQHF | TRBV12-3/TRBV12-4 | - | TRBJ1-5 | TRBD1
TGTGCCATCAGTGAGTCTTCGGGACTTGGGACCTATTATGGCTACACCTTC | CAISESSGLGTYYGYTF | TRBV10-3 | - | TRBJ1-2 | -
TGTGCCAGCAGCCAAGATCCACGAGCTAACTATGGCTACACCTTC | CASSQDPRANYGYTF | TRBV3-1/TRBV3-2 | - | TRBJ1-2 | -
TGCGCCAGCAGCTTGGGGCAGAACTATGGCTACACCTTC | CASSLGQNYGYTF | TRBV5-1 | - | TRBJ1-2 | -
TGTGCCAGCAGTTCCAGGGCTCGCGGCTACACCTTC | CASSSRARGYTF | TRBV12-3/TRBV12-4 | - | TRBJ1-2 | -
TGTGCCAGTAGTATAGGCGGACAGGGTGTCTATGGCTACACCTTC | CASSIGGQGVYGYTF | TRBV19 | - | TRBJ1-2 | TRBD1
TGTGCCAGTAGCCCTCCAGGGTACAATCAGCCCCAGCATTTT | CASSPPGYNQPQHF | TRBV19 | once | TRBJ1-5 | -
TGTGCCAGCAGTTTATTCGGACAGGGGTATGGCTACACCTTC | CASSLFGQGYGYTF | TRBV28 | - | TRBJ1-2 | TRBD1
TGTGCCATCAGTGAGCTAGCGGGGGGTTACAATGAGCAGTTCTTC | CAISELAGGYNEQFF | TRBV10-3 | - | TRBJ2-1 | TRBD2